A single sample is the source of the 18 T cell receptor beta chains below, sequenced in a study of blood T cell repertoires in COVID-19 (dated by TCRdb to 2020 to 2021). Libraries came from the immunoSEQ multiplex PCR assay. The table comes from immuneACCESS by way of TCRdb, which keeps in-frame sequences with V and J called. Part of the clones is missing from these tables; in studies checked, under half for an unresolved V gene and the rest for unknown reasons. For this sample the table gives roughly 62,000 clones, of which around 80% were detected only once. Less than 4.5% of the sample rests with the top ten. The sample consisted of peripheral blood. The receptors come from a man in his sixties with acute or convalescent COVID-19.

This clone appeared once. The rearrangement links TRBV12-3 or TRBV12-4 to TRBJ2-7; TRBD1 is a possible D gene (6 bases). This CDR3 has 13 amino acids. Trimming took off 2 bases at V and 5 bases at J, with 10 bases between the two ends. CDR3 in DNA: TGTGCCAGCAGTTTAATTCCAGGGGACGAGCAGTACTTC. It specifies CASSLIPGDEQYF.

The chain carries TRBV6-5 and TRBJ1-3; D unclear. Germline lookup yields CDR1 MNHEY and CDR2 SVGAGI. The CDR3 runs 15 residues. V was trimmed by 5 bases and J by 4 bases, leaving 15 bases between them. CDR3 sequence: CASSPGGLGGNTIYF. CDR3 coding DNA: TGTGCCAGCAGTCCCGGCGGGCTAGGGGGAAACACCATATATTTT.

V gene TRBV6-5 combines with J gene TRBJ1-1, with D possibly TRBD1 on 5 matching bases. Germline values: CDR1 MNHEY, CDR2 SVGAGI. This CDR3 is built from 13 residues. The ends were cut back, 2 bases at V and 4 bases at J, with 8 bases in the middle. The CDR3 spells CASSYVGGTEAFF. The DNA for the CDR3 is TGTGCCAGCAGTTACGTGGGGGGCACTGAAGCTTTCTTT.

The chain employs TRBV5-1 and TRBJ1-1, with D uncertain. The CDR3 totals 12 residues. Trimming stripped 0 bases from V and 8 bases from J, with 8 bases between. The germline CDR1 and CDR2 sequences are SGHRS and YFSETQ. The CDR3 protein is CASSLDSGEAFF. For the CDR3, the DNA is TGCGCCAGCAGCTTGGATTCCGGGGAAGCTTTCTTT.

The rearrangement links TRBV19 to TRBJ1-4, with D tentatively TRBD1 (6 bases). Per germline, CDR1 LNHDA and CDR2 SQIVND (reference sequence). The CDR3 contains 15 residues. V was clipped by 5 bases and J by 8 bases, with 18 bases between them. The CDR3 loop is CASSVTGSSGEKLFF. The CDR3 DNA follows: TGTGCCAGTAGTGTTACAGGGTCGTCGGGGGAAAAACTGTTTTTT.

The chain joins TRBV7-2 to TRBJ2-1, with 7 bases that match TRBD1. CDR1 SGHTA and CDR2 FQGNSA come from the germline V gene. The CDR3 runs to 14 residues. Trimming took 5 bases from V and 5 from J; bases not matched to a gene: 6. In DNA, the CDR3 is TGTGCCAGCAGCGTGGACAGGTGGAACAATGAGCAGTTCTTC. Translation gives CASSVDRWNNEQFF.

The chain carries TRBV4-1 and TRBJ2-3; D may be TRBD2 (7 bases). The germline V and J ends were trimmed by 2 bases and 2 bases, with 17 bases remaining between them. This CDR3 is built from 17 residues. CDR1 and CDR2 from the germline V gene are MGHRA and YSYEKL. The CDR3 sequence is CASSQSGGGGHTDTQYF. The CDR3 region has the DNA TGCGCCAGCAGCCAATCAGGAGGGGGGGGCCACACAGATACGCAGTATTTT.

V and J are TRBV6-5 and TRBJ1-6; TRBD1 agrees at 9 bases. J was trimmed by 8 bases and V by 6 bases; bases with no gene match: 5. The CDR3 runs 14 residues. In germline, CDR1 is MNHEY, CDR2 SVGAGI. The DNA of the CDR3 is TGTGCCAGCAGCGGGGGACAGGGACATTCACCCCTCCACTTT. It is translated as CASSGGQGHSPLHF.

V gene TRBV7-2 combines with J gene TRBJ2-3, with a weak D call TRBD1 (6 bases). Per the germline V gene, CDR1 is SGHTA and CDR2 is FQGNSA. Trimming took 5 bases from V and 0 from J, leaving 18 bases between them. This CDR3 comprises 17 residues. The CDR3 here is CASSLLNRVASTDTQYF. The CDR3, as DNA: TGTGCCAGCAGCCTCCTAAACAGGGTTGCTAGCACAGATACGCAGTATTTT.

The J gene is TRBJ1-2, the V gene TRBV5-3; D might be TRBD1 (6 bases). TRBV5-3 is an ORF, and what it does is uncertain. CDR3 length: 15 residues. The V end was cut by 4 bases, the J end by 4 bases, with 17 bases between. CDR3 region: CARSGGLTSPYGYTF. The CDR3 DNA follows: TGTGCCAGAAGCGGGGGCTTGACTTCGCCCTATGGCTACACCTTC.

As to this clone: The sample has other DNA sequences that encode this CDR3 too. The V and J genes are TRBV7-9 and TRBJ1-1; maybe TRBD1 (5 bases). The V gene's germline CDR1 is SEHNR and CDR2 FQNEAQ (reference sequence). The ends were cut back, 4 bases at V and 4 bases at J, with 13 bases in the middle. This CDR3 has 14 amino acids. CDR3 protein: CASSSGGAGTEAFF. The CDR3 coding sequence is TGTGCCAGCAGCTCGGGAGGGGCGGGCACTGAAGCTTTCTTT.

The rearrangement joins TRBV5-1 to TRBJ2-7, with 9 bases aligning to TRBD1. The CDR3 runs 14 residues. V was clipped by 5 bases and J by 3 bases; unmatched bases: 6. Per germline, CDR1 SGHRS and CDR2 YFSETQ. The CDR3 region has the DNA TGCGCCAGCAGTACGGGACAGGGTATCTACGAGCAGTACTTC. Translated, it gives CASSTGQGIYEQYF.

This sequence joins TRBV28 and TRBJ2-2; no firm D call. V lost 6 bases and J 3 bases, leaving 8 bases between the germline ends. CDR1 is MDHEN, CDR2 SYDVKM, per germline. This CDR3 is 13 amino acids long. CDR3 sequence (DNA): TGTGCCAGCAGAATTGGCTACACCGGGGAGCTGTTTTTT. Amino acids: CASRIGYTGELFF.

J is TRBJ2-1 and V is TRBV29-1; 12 bases fit TRBD2. Germline V gene data show CDR1 as SQVTM and CDR2 as ANQGSEA. The V gene end was trimmed by 7 bases and the J gene end by 6 bases; junction bases not matched to a gene: 4. The CDR3 runs 13 residues. CDR3 in DNA: TGCAGCGCCACTAGCGGGGGGCGCAATGAGCAGTTCTTC. Translating gives CSATSGGRNEQFF.

Comment on this clone: The same CDR3 is also encoded by other DNA sequences in this sample. The genes are TRBV9 and TRBJ2-7; TRBD2 matches 7 bases. In germline, CDR1 is SGDLS, CDR2 YYNGEE. The junction had 2 bases not matched to a gene; V was cut back by 2 bases and J by 0 bases. This CDR3 is 14 amino acids long. As DNA, the CDR3 is TGTGCCAGCAGCGTGGGCGGGAGCTCCTACGAGCAGTACTTC. Protein: CASSVGGSSYEQYF.

V usage is TRBV23-1 and J usage is TRBJ1-4; D is unclear. TRBV23-1 is recorded as an ORF, its role being uncertain. V was clipped by 1 base and J by 4 bases, with 16 bases between them. This CDR3 comprises 17 residues. The CDR3 here is CASSQWATGIFNEKLFF. The CDR3 nucleotides read TGCGCCAGCAGTCAATGGGCGACGGGGATCTTTAATGAAAAACTGTTTTTT.

The rearrangement links TRBV19 to TRBJ1-2; TRBD1 is a possible D gene (6 bases). From germline, CDR1 is LNHDA and CDR2 SQIVND (reference sequence). Trimming took 6 bases from V and 0 from J, leaving 14 bases between them. The CDR3 extends over 15 amino acids. The chain's CDR3 is CASRTGTAANYGYTF. The DNA of the CDR3 is TGTGCCAGTAGAACAGGGACGGCAGCTAACTATGGCTACACCTTC.

This sequence joins TRBV12-3 or TRBV12-4 and TRBJ1-5; TRBD1 is a possible D gene (5 bases). V was cut by 3 bases and J by 4 bases, with 7 bases left in between. The CDR3 covers 13 residues. This CDR3 reads CASSFQGNQPQHF. The DNA of the CDR3 is TGTGCCAGCAGTTTTCAGGGTAATCAGCCCCAGCATTTT.